This T cell receptor (beta chain) was sequenced in a study of shared T cell receptors in the human thymus. Method: immunoSEQ multiplex PCR; TCRdb's copy keeps in-frame clones and lacks some. The table shows approximately 760,000 clones, with 70% to 90% occurring only once. V was cut by 6 bases and J by 6 bases, with 21 bases left in between. Germline V gene lookup returns CDR1 MNHEY and CDR2 SMNVEV (reference sequence). The CDR3 loop spans 17 amino acids. This same sample was also taken into another study, of human thymus T cells. That paper adds: Having corrective surgery for congenital heart defects, healthy Finnish infants were the ones who donated. The source of the thymus tissue was resections taken during corrective heart surgery.

The sample consisted of thymocytes. The chain links TRBV27 to TRBJ1-6, with D perhaps TRBD1 (5 bases). The receptor comes from a girl under three years old with a congenital heart defect. The CDR3 nucleotides are TGTGCCAGCAGGGGTAAGCGGGCTCGCGGGACTAATTCACCCCTCCACTTT. Residues: CASRGKRARGTNSPLHF.